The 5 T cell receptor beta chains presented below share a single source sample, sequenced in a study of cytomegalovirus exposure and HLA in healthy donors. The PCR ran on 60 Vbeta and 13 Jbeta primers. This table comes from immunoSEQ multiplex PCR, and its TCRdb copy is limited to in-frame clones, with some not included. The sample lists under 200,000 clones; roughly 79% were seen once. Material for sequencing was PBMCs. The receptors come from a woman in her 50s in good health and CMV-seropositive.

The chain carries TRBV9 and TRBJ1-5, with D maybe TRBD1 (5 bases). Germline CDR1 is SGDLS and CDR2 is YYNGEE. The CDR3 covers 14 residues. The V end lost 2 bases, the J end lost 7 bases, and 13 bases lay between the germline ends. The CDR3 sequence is CASSVGGKGQPQHF. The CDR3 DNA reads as TGTGCCAGCAGCGTGGGGGGGAAGGGGCAGCCCCAGCATTTT.

The DNA for the CDR3 is TGCGCCAGCAGTGATTCACTATCGGGAGCCTATGGCTACACCTTC. This sequence encodes CASSDSLSGAYGYTF. This chain links TRBV10-1 with TRBJ1-2; D gene uncertain. From germline, CDR1 is WNHNN and CDR2 SYGVQD (reference sequence). Trimming removed 3 bases at V and 4 bases at J, with 15 bases between. The CDR3 is 15 residues long.

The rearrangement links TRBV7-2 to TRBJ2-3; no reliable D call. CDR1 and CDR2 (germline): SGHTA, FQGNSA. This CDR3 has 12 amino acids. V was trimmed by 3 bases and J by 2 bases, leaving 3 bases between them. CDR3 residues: CASSFSTDTQYF. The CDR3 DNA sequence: TGTGCCAGCAGCTTCTCCACAGATACGCAGTATTTT.

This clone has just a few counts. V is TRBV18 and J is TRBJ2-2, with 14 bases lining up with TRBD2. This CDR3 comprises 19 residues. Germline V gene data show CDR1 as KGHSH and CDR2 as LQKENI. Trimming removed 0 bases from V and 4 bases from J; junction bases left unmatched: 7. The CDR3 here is CASSPPPGLAGEITGELFF. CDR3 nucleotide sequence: TGTGCCAGCTCACCACCGCCGGGACTAGCGGGAGAGATCACCGGGGAGCTGTTTTTT.

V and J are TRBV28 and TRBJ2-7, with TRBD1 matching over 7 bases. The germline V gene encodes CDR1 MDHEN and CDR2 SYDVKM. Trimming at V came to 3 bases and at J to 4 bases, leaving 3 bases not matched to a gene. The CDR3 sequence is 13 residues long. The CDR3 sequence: CASSLGRGYEQYF. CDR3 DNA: TGTGCCAGCAGTTTGGGCAGGGGGTACGAGCAGTACTTC.